The 20 T cell receptor beta chains below come from one sample, sequenced in a study of CD8 T cells in ankylosing spondylitis. Whole-study results and caveats: Blood from ankylosing spondylitis patients appeared to carry a characteristic roughly 8-variant TCR beta motif.

Their antigens remain unidentified. One entry per CDR3 protein results from TCRdb running MiXCR on the 5' RACE reads. The repertoire holds 750,000 to 850,000 distinct CDR3 sequences, 10% to 15% seen once, with approximately 0.51% in the top ten. Source material: blood, either unsorted or a sorted T cell fraction (not recorded which). The receptors derive from a male donor with ankylosing spondylitis.

This clonotype was counted between two and nine times. The chain recombines TRBV10-1 with TRBJ2-1; D is ambiguous. Per the germline V gene, CDR1 is WNHNN and CDR2 is SYGVQD (reference sequence). The CDR3 has 14 residues. V was shortened by 6 bases and J by 0 bases, with 9 bases between the two germline ends. The CDR3 sequence: CASSSSPSYNEQFF. The DNA for the CDR3 is TGCGCCAGCAGCTCCAGTCCCTCCTACAATGAGCAGTTCTTC.

This clonotype was observed many times. The rearrangement uses TRBV3-1 and TRBJ2-7, with D possibly being TRBD1 or TRBD2 (5 bases each). With 5 bases removed from V and 6 bases from J, the gap between germline ends came to 11 bases. Germline V CDR1 and CDR2: LGHDT, YNNKEL (reference sequence). The CDR3 is made up of 12 amino acids. The CDR3 sequence: CASSSFGGEQYF. The CDR3, as DNA: TGTGCCAGCAGCTCCTTTGGGGGCGAGCAGTACTTC.

The V call is TRBV6-5, the J call TRBJ1-1; 7 positions agree with TRBD1. Losses at the gene ends were 5 bases for V and 9 bases for J; bases not matched to a gene: 3. Germline V gene data show CDR1 as MNHEY and CDR2 as SVGAGI. This CDR3 contains 11 residues. Written as DNA, the CDR3 is TGTGCCAGCAGTCAACAGGGGAAAGCTTTCTTT. It translates to CASSQQGKAFF.

J is TRBJ2-7 and V is TRBV4-2; 8 positions agree with TRBD2. This CDR3 has 18 residues. V shed 0 bases, J shed 2 bases, and the junction held 12 bases outside the gene matches. Germline V gene data show CDR1 as LGHNA and CDR2 as YNFKEQ. CDR3 protein: CASSQDQKGDSGTYEQYF. The CDR3 coding sequence is TGTGCCAGCAGCCAAGATCAAAAAGGGGATAGCGGGACCTACGAGCAGTACTTC.

This clonotype has just a few counts. As DNA, the CDR3 is TGCAGCGTTACCCAGGGAAGCTCTGGAAACACCATATATTTT. It encodes CSVTQGSSGNTIYF. This chain joins TRBV29-1 and TRBJ1-3; possible D gene TRBD1, 5 bases. The CDR3 is 14 residues long. V was pared by 5 bases and J by 0 bases, with 11 bases between. Germline V lookup: CDR1 SQVTM, CDR2 ANQGSEA. The complete variable domain, with remaining parts taken from reference TRBV29-1 and TRBJ1-3, reads SAVISQKPSRDICQRGTSLTIQCQVDSQVTMMFWYRQQPGQSLTLIATANQGSEATYESGFVIDKFPISRPNLTFSTLTVSNMSPEDSSIYLCSVTQGSSGNTIYFGEGSWLTVV.

The chain employs TRBV5-1 and TRBJ2-3; 10 nucleotides align to TRBD1. V was pared by 0 bases and J by 3 bases, with 4 bases of the junction left unmatched. In germline, CDR1 is SGHRS, CDR2 YFSETQ. The CDR3 loop spans 16 amino acids. The CDR3 bases are TGCGCCAGCAGCTTGGACCCGGGACAGGGGACAGATACGCAGTATTTT. It encodes CASSLDPGQGTDTQYF.

The gene calls are TRBV20-1 and TRBJ2-2; no clear D gene. The V end lost 3 bases, the J end lost 1 base, and 9 bases lay between the germline ends. The CDR3 length is 14 residues. Per the germline V gene, CDR1 is DFQATT and CDR2 is SNEGSKA (reference sequence). The DNA of the CDR3 is TGCAGTGCTAGTGGGTCTAGGAACACCGGGGAGCTGTTTTTT. Protein: CSASGSRNTGELFF.

This clonotype was observed a handful of times. The chain has TRBV7-2 and TRBJ1-1; D not certain. V dropped 5 bases and J dropped 3 bases, with 13 bases sitting between them. The CDR3 covers 14 residues. The germline V gene encodes CDR1 SGHTA and CDR2 FQGNSA. Written as DNA, the CDR3 is TGTGCCAGCAGCGCGAGATCTTCGTACACTGAAGCTTTCTTT. Its protein product is CASSARSSYTEAFF.

The sample holds many counts of this clonotype. The chain uses TRBV4-3 and TRBJ1-2; no reliable D call. CDR1 and CDR2 (germline): LGHNA, YSLEER. This CDR3 comprises 14 residues. With 1 base removed from V and 4 bases from J, the gap between germline ends came to 10 bases. The CDR3 region has the DNA TGCGCCAGCAGCCAAGTTGCCGGTCGCTATGGCTACACCTTC. It yields the protein CASSQVAGRYGYTF.

This clonotype was seen a few times. V is TRBV15 and J is TRBJ2-3, with 11 bases identical to TRBD2. The V gene's germline CDR1 is LNHNV and CDR2 YYDKDF (reference sequence). V lost 1 base, J lost 4 bases, and 4 bases stayed unmatched. CDR3 length: 16 residues. In DNA form, the CDR3 reads TGTGCCACCAGCAGAGTTACTAGCGGGGGCCCAGATACGCAGTATTTT. Translation: CATSRVTSGGPDTQYF.

In its sample, this clonotype was seen a few times. The genes are TRBV18 and TRBJ2-3; TRBD2 agrees at 8 bases. Germline CDR1 reads KGHSH; CDR2 reads LQKENI. The CDR3 consists of 16 residues. V trimming: 1 base; J trimming: 0 bases; junction bases outside the gene matches: 3. The CDR3 bases are TGTGCCAGCTCACCACGTATAGCGGGGAGCACAGATACGCAGTATTTT. It translates to CASSPRIAGSTDTQYF.

A few counts support this clonotype. This rearrangement joins TRBV20-1 to TRBJ2-3; D possibly corresponds to TRBD2 (6 bases). Per the germline V gene, CDR1 is DFQATT and CDR2 is SNEGSKA (reference sequence). The CDR3 sequence is 14 residues long. Trimming pared 5 bases from V and 2 bases from J, leaving 14 bases between. The CDR3 DNA reads as TGCAGTGCTCTCGGGGCGGGACCCACAGATACGCAGTATTTT. This codes for CSALGAGPTDTQYF.

The chain employs TRBV28 and TRBJ1-2, with TRBD1 matching over 9 bases. The CDR3 loop spans 14 amino acids. V lost 6 bases to trimming and J lost 5 bases; unmatched junction nucleotides: 7. Germline V gives CDR1 MDHEN, CDR2 SYDVKM. This CDR3 is CASSPRTGEYGYTF. CDR3 in DNA: TGTGCCAGCAGCCCTCGGACAGGGGAATATGGCTACACCTTC.

The rearrangement uses TRBV10-3 and TRBJ1-2, with 9 bases aligning to TRBD1. The CDR3 sequence is 14 residues long. The trim removed 2 bases at V and 8 bases at J, leaving 6 bases unmatched. Germline assignment: CDR1 ENHRY and CDR2 SYGVKD. CDR3 nucleotide sequence: TGTGCCATCAGTGAGAAACAGGGGGCTTACGGCTACACCTTC. It yields the protein CAISEKQGAYGYTF.

The chain carries TRBV6-5 and TRBJ1-5; the match to TRBD1 covers 9 bases. Germline trimming cut 4 bases from V and 9 bases from J; bases unmatched to any gene: 16. Germline CDR1 is MNHEY and CDR2 is SVGAGI. The CDR3 is made up of 17 amino acids. The CDR3 protein is CASSSEPINRGRRPQHF. CDR3 bases: TGTGCCAGCAGTTCCGAACCGATTAACAGGGGGCGCCGGCCCCAGCATTTT.

This clonotype appeared a few times. The genes are TRBV6-1 and TRBJ2-5; 7 bases agree with TRBD1. V gave up 5 bases and J gave up 3 bases; unmatched junction bases: 12. Germline CDR1 and CDR2: MNHNS and SASEGT. The CDR3 consists of 16 residues. CDR3 bases: TGTGCCAGCAGTCCCCGAACGCGGCAGGGGGAAGAGACCCAGTACTTC. Protein sequence: CASSPRTRQGEETQYF.

This clonotype was recorded a few times. The rearrangement joins TRBV20-1 to TRBJ2-5; D is possibly TRBD1 or TRBD2 (6 bases each). Trimming left V 3 bases short and J 3 bases short, with 14 bases between. This CDR3 has 14 residues. CDR1 is DFQATT, CDR2 SNEGSKA, per germline (reference sequence). The CDR3 loop is CSASVGGLEETQYF. The CDR3 nucleotides read TGCAGTGCTAGTGTGGGGGGCCTTGAAGAGACCCAGTACTTC.

This clonotype was seen a handful of times. This chain uses TRBV5-1 with TRBJ2-1; 10 bases map to TRBD2. V trimming: 3 bases; J trimming: 7 bases; junction bases outside the gene matches: 10. The CDR3 covers 16 residues. Germline lookup yields CDR1 SGHRS and CDR2 YFSETQ. This CDR3 reads CASSSRLAGQGNEQFF. Written as DNA, the CDR3 is TGCGCCAGCAGCTCCCGACTAGCGGGTCAAGGTAATGAGCAGTTCTTC.

The genes are TRBV29-1 and TRBJ2-1; 10 positions agree with TRBD2. Germline CDR1 SQVTM, CDR2 ANQGSEA. The CDR3 sequence is 14 residues long. The junction had 11 bases not matched to a gene; V was cut back by 6 bases and J by 9 bases. The CDR3 is CSVRGLAGVGEQFF. In nucleotides, the CDR3 is TGCAGCGTGAGGGGGCTAGCGGGGGTTGGTGAGCAGTTCTTC.

The chain carries TRBV4-3 and TRBJ2-7, with 7 nucleotides matching TRBD1. The CDR3 spans 15 residues. Looked up from germline, CDR1 is LGHNA and CDR2 is YSLEER. V dropped 4 bases and J dropped 2; count of bases not matched to a gene: 8. This chain's CDR3 is CASSRRDRLPYEQYF. CDR3 sequence (DNA): TGCGCCAGCAGCCGCCGGGACAGACTCCCCTACGAGCAGTACTTC.